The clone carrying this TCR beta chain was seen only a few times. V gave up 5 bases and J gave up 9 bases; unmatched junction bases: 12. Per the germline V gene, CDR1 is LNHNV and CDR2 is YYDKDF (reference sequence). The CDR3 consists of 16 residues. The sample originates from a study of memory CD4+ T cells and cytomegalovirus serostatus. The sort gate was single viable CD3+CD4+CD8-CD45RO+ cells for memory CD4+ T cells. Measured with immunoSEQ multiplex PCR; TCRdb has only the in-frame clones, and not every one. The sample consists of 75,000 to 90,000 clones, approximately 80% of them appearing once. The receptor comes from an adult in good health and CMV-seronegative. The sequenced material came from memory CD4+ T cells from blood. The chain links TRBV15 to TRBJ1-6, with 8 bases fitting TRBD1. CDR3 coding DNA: TGTGCCACCAGCCGCCCCGGAGGGACAGGTACTTCACCCCTCCACTTT. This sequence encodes CATSRPGGTGTSPLHF.